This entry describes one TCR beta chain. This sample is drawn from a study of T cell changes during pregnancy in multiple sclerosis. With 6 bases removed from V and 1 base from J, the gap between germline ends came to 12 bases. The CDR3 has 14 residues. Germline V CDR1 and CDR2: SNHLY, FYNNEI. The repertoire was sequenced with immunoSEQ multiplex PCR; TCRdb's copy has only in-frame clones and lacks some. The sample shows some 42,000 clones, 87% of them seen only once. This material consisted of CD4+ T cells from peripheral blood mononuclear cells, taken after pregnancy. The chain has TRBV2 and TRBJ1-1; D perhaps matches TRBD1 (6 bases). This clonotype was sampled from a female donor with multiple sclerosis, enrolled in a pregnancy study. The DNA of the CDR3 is TGTGCCAGCAGGCTGGACAGAGGGAACACTGAAGCTTTCTTT. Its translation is CASRLDRGNTEAFF. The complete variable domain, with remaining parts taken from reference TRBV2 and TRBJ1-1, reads EPEVTQTPSHQVTQMGQEVILRCVPISNHLYFYWYRQILGQKVEFLVSFYNNEISEKSEIFDDQFSVERPDGSNFTLKIRSTKLEDSAMYFCASRLDRGNTEAFFGQGTRLTVV.